The entry below describes one T cell receptor beta chain. Its specificity is unknown. Data came from immunoSEQ multiplex PCR; TCRdb stores just in-frame clones and leaves some out. The sample contains roughly 39,000 clones, about 87% of which appear only once. The data originate from a study of T cells in localized non-small cell lung cancer. Overall study results and limits: A median of around 60 clones ranked among the top 100 in tumor appeared in adjacent lung.

V gave up 4 bases and J gave up 2 bases, with 21 bases separating them. Per germline, CDR1 KGHSH and CDR2 LQKENI. This CDR3 spans 17 amino acids. The rearrangement uses TRBV18 and TRBJ2-7; maybe TRBD1 (6 bases). The TCR originated in a man aged 18 to 50 with stage I lung adenocarcinoma. The sequences come from peripheral blood, collected before any cancer treatment. The CDR3 reads CASSRPPGWTETYEQYF. The CDR3 DNA reads as TGTGCCAGCTCACGACCCCCCGGGTGGACAGAGACCTACGAGCAGTACTTC.